The clone carrying this T cell receptor beta chain was counted between two and nine times. The data were taken from a study of blood T cell repertoires in COVID-19. Study at large: T cells, B-cell-depleted T cells, or PBMCs provided the cDNA or gDNA that served as material.

The CDR3 is made up of 13 amino acids. The V end was cut by 7 bases, the J end by 0 bases, with 4 bases between. Authors' methods: Estimation of nucleated cell counts was performed using reference gene primer amplification. Only in-frame clones appear in the TCRdb table, and some are missing; sequencing was by immunoSEQ multiplex PCR. The D gene and trimming were derived from the DNA, and the V and J assignments and clone size from that table. The table shows fewer than 130,000 clones, with under 75% occurring only once. The chain combines TRBV12-3 or TRBV12-4 with TRBJ1-6; D is unresolved. The receptor's source is an older woman with acute or convalescent COVID-19. Specimen: peripheral blood. CDR3 DNA sequence: TGTGCCAGCACTACCTCCTATAATTCACCCCTCCACTTT. The encoded protein is CASTTSYNSPLHF.